The 8 T cell receptor beta chains presented below share a single source sample, sequenced in a study of cytomegalovirus exposure and HLA in healthy donors. The PCR made use of 60 Vbeta and 13 Jbeta primers. Clones were sequenced by immunoSEQ multiplex PCR, and TCRdb holds only the in-frame ones, with some missing. The sample records about 92,000 clones, 55% to 75% being singletons. Sequenced sample: PBMCs. These receptors were collected from a man aged 45-65 years in good health and CMV-seronegative.

This clone occurred a few times. The V call is TRBV4-2, the J call TRBJ2-7; 8 nucleotides agree with TRBD2. The trim removed 4 bases at V and 3 bases at J, leaving 8 bases unmatched. CDR1 LGHNA and CDR2 YNFKEQ come from the germline V gene. This CDR3 has 15 residues. The CDR3 DNA is TGTGCCAGCAGCCGAGAAAGCGGGAGTGTCTACGAGCAGTACGTC. This encodes CASSRESGSVYEQYV.

The chain is built from TRBV29-1 and TRBJ2-7; 9 positions agree with TRBD1. The germline CDR1 and CDR2 sequences are SQVTM and ANQGSEA. This CDR3 is built from 16 residues. With V trimmed by 6 bases and J by 5 bases, 17 bases remained unmatched. CDR3 sequence reads: CSVAPGTGRALDEQYF. The DNA of the CDR3 is TGCAGCGTCGCCCCCGGGACAGGGAGGGCTTTGGACGAGCAGTACTTC.

J is TRBJ2-5 and V is TRBV6-5, with TRBD2 as a possible D gene (5 bases). This CDR3 is 11 amino acids long. In germline, CDR1 is MNHEY, CDR2 SVGAGI. V was clipped by 5 bases and J by 6 bases, with 7 bases between them. CDR3 amino acids: CASSRGQTQYF. DNA of the CDR3: TGTGCCAGCAGTCGCGGGCAGACCCAGTACTTC.

The chain couples TRBV7-3 to TRBJ2-5, with 8 positions matching TRBD1. V gave up 4 bases and J gave up 1 base; unmatched junction bases: 5. CDR1 and CDR2 from the germline V gene are SGHTA and FQGTGA. The CDR3 is 15 residues long. CDR3 region: CASSSGQVPQETQYF. In DNA, the CDR3 is TGTGCCAGCAGCTCGGGACAGGTCCCCCAAGAGACCCAGTACTTC. Full variable domain (remainder filled in from reference TRBV7-3 and TRBJ2-5): GAGVSQTPSNKVTEKGKYVELRCDPISGHTALYWYRQSLGQGPEFLIYFQGTGAADDSGLPNDRFFAVRPEGSVSTLKIQRTERGDSAVYLCASSSGQVPQETQYFGPGTRLLVL.

This chain links TRBV7-9 with TRBJ2-1, with unresolved D. The germline gives CDR1 SEHNR, CDR2 FQNEAQ (reference sequence). V was shortened by 5 bases and J by 10 bases, with 9 bases between the two germline ends. The CDR3 runs to 11 residues. The CDR3 sequence is CASSPIIEQFF. The CDR3, as DNA: TGTGCCAGCAGCCCTATAATCGAGCAGTTCTTC.

This clone was detected once. The chain joins TRBV28 to TRBJ2-3, with D possibly matching TRBD2 (7 bases). The CDR3 totals 14 residues. Germline CDR1 MDHEN, CDR2 SYDVKM. Deletions cut 4 bases from V and 5 bases from J, with 13 bases between. CDR3 sequence: CASSSPGGRDTQYF. CDR3 nucleotides: TGTGCCAGCAGTTCCCCGGGGGGCAGAGATACGCAGTATTTT.

The rearrangement uses TRBV7-9 and TRBJ2-1; a weak D match, TRBD1 (5 bases). CDR3 length: 10 amino acids. The V end lost 3 bases, the J end lost 16 bases, and 10 bases lay between the germline ends. Germline CDR1 is SEHNR and CDR2 is FQNEAQ (reference sequence). CDR3 amino acids: CASSLRQTFF. CDR3 DNA: TGTGCCAGCAGCTTGAGACAGACATTCTTC. Looking up the rest from reference TRBV7-9 and TRBJ2-1 gives the full variable domain: DTGVSQNPRHKITKRGQNVTFRCDPISEHNRLYWYRQTLGQGPEFLTYFQNEAQLEKSRLLSDRFSAERPKGSFSTLEIQRTEQGDSAMYLCASSLRQTFFGPGTRLTVL.

The V call is TRBV5-1, the J call TRBJ1-4, with TRBD1 matching over 9 bases. CDR1 and CDR2 from the germline V gene are SGHRS and YFSETQ. V lost 5 bases and J lost 6; bases outside the gene matches: 11. This CDR3 is 16 amino acids long. The CDR3 bases are TGCGCCAGCAGAACCCGGGGGGACAGGGCCTATGAAAAACTGTTTTTT. Translated: CASRTRGDRAYEKLFF.